Listed here is a single T cell receptor beta chain. Its specificity is unknown. This record belongs to a study of circulating tumor DNA in untreated peripheral T-cell lymphoma. The assay was immunoSEQ multiplex PCR, and TCRdb's table has in-frame clones only and misses some. The profile covers about 5,000 clones, with around 66% appearing a single time and around 47% taken by the ten largest. Germline V gene sequence: CDR1 SNHLY, CDR2 FYNNEI. The CDR3 extends over 12 amino acids. Trimming left V 6 bases short and J 7 bases short, with 12 bases between. Findings and limits, study-wide: Tumor-specific clonotypes: identified in approximately 73% of patients, approximately 90% of baseline tissues.

The tumor tissue sample was taken at baseline before any treatment. The V gene is TRBV2, the J gene TRBJ1-1; TRBD1 is a possible D gene (6 bases). Sequenced input: tumor tissue. The receptor's source is a human donor with peripheral T-cell lymphoma. The CDR3 is CASSPGQIEAFF. CDR3 coding DNA: TGTGCCAGCAGCCCTGGACAGATTGAAGCTTTCTTT.